The TCR beta chain described here comes from a study of T cell repertoires in cytomegalovirus infection. Notes on the study in general: People with CMV and the relevant HLA were identified by cumulative public TCR beta family frequency.

Germline values: CDR1 MNHEY, CDR2 SVGEGT. This CDR3 is 16 amino acids long. With 2 bases removed from V and 2 bases from J, the gap between germline ends came to 16 bases. MiXCR, run by TCRdb on the reads, gives a single entry per CDR3 protein. The repertoire includes about 740,000 distinct CDR3 sequences, roughly a third of them detected once, and roughly 20% sits in the top ten. Regarding this clonotype: The antigen is unknown.

The sequenced sample was cultured PBMCs, obtained from culture after CMV antigen stimulation. J is TRBJ2-7 and V is TRBV6-2 or TRBV6-3; TRBD1 is a possible D gene (6 bases). The source of this sequence is a human donor in good health (CMV status not recorded). Some clones in this sample may be carry-over from other donors' samples. CDR3 nucleotide sequence: TGTGCCAGCAGTTACCCGAGGGGGTACCCCACCTACGAGCAGTACTTC. Encoded protein: CASSYPRGYPTYEQYF.